The rows below give T cell receptor beta chains drawn from one sample of a study of OX40 agonist ivuxolimab in advanced cancers. TCRdb keeps only in-frame clones here, not all; method: immunoSEQ multiplex PCR. The sample consists of approximately 10,000 clones, roughly 86% of them appearing once. The sample here was CD4+ or CD8+ T cells sorted from blood, taken in a trial of the OX40 agonist ivuxolimab. The receptors here all came from an adult with an advanced solid tumor such as melanoma, head and neck, liver or kidney cancer. CDR3s include the opening cysteine and the closing phenylalanine or tryptophan. D genes are given only for firm matches. Clone size is stated in some rows and not others, as once, few, many or a class when expanded.

V gene: TRBV30
J gene: TRBJ2-7
clone size: NA
D gene: NA
CDR3 DNA: TGTGCCTGGAAGTATACCAGGGGCTCCTACGAGCAGTACTTC
CDR3 protein: CAWKYTRGSYEQYF

V gene: TRBV4-1
J gene: TRBJ2-5
clone size: NA
D gene: NA
CDR3 DNA: TGCGCCAGCAGCCTGGGAGATCAAGAGACCCAGTACTTC
CDR3 protein: CASSLGDQETQYF

V gene: TRBV18
J gene: TRBJ2-7
clone size: NA
D gene: NA
CDR3 DNA: TGTGCCAGCACCTCGCCAGGGCCCTACGAGCAGTACTTC
CDR3 protein: CASTSPGPYEQYF

V gene: TRBV19
J gene: TRBJ2-4
clone size: NA
D gene: NA
CDR3 DNA: TGTGCCAGTAGTATAGATGTTTCCGGGATTGACATTCAGTACTTC
CDR3 protein: CASSIDVSGIDIQYF

V gene: TRBV6-5
J gene: TRBJ1-3
clone size: NA
D gene: TRBD1
CDR3 DNA: TGTGCCACTCGGGACAGCTCTTCTGGAAACACCATATATTTT
CDR3 protein: CATRDSSSGNTIYF

V gene: TRBV19
J gene: TRBJ2-7
clone size: NA
D gene: TRBD2
CDR3 DNA: TGTGCCAGTAGTCACTATAGCGGGAGGGCCTACGAGCAGTACTTC
CDR3 protein: CASSHYSGRAYEQYF

V gene: TRBV5-4
J gene: TRBJ1-2
clone size: NA
D gene: NA
CDR3 DNA: TGTGCCAGCAGCTTGTACGGGGGGCCCGGCTATGGCTACACCTTC
CDR3 protein: CASSLYGGPGYGYTF

V gene: TRBV13
J gene: TRBJ2-7
clone size: NA
D gene: TRBD2
CDR3 DNA: TGTGCCAGTCGAGTAGCGGGGGACTACGAGCAGTACTTC
CDR3 protein: CASRVAGDYEQYF

V gene: TRBV2
J gene: TRBJ2-3
clone size: NA
D gene: TRBD2
CDR3 DNA: TGTGCCAGCAGTCATGGGTCTAGCGGAGACGCGACGCAGTATTTT
CDR3 protein: CASSHGSSGDATQYF

V gene: TRBV28
J gene: TRBJ1-2
clone size: NA
D gene: NA
CDR3 DNA: TGTGCCAGCAGTGGGGGACCGTTAGAGTCTAACTATGGCTACACCTTC
CDR3 protein: CASSGGPLESNYGYTF

V gene: TRBV30
J gene: TRBJ1-1
clone size: few
D gene: NA
CDR3 DNA: TGTGCCTGGCGTCAGGGCAACACTGAAGCTTTCTTT
CDR3 protein: CAWRQGNTEAFF

V gene: TRBV7-9
J gene: TRBJ2-1
clone size: NA
D gene: TRBD2
CDR3 DNA: TGTGCCAGCAGCCCGCCCCCGGGACTAGCGGGATTAGCCGGCAATGAGCAGTTCTTC
CDR3 protein: CASSPPPGLAGLAGNEQFF

V gene: TRBV19
J gene: TRBJ2-3
clone size: NA
D gene: NA
CDR3 DNA: TGTGCCAGTAGTATAATGGCTACCGATACGCAGTATTTT
CDR3 protein: CASSIMATDTQYF

V gene: TRBV4-1
J gene: TRBJ1-4
clone size: NA
D gene: NA
CDR3 DNA: TGCGCCAGCAGCCACAAGGGGCTAAATGAAAAACTGTTTTTT
CDR3 protein: CASSHKGLNEKLFF

V gene: TRBV2
J gene: TRBJ2-1
clone size: NA
D gene: NA
CDR3 DNA: TGTGCCAGCAGAAACGACGGATACAATGAGCAGTTCTTC
CDR3 protein: CASRNDGYNEQFF

V gene: TRBV19
J gene: TRBJ1-1
clone size: once
D gene: NA
CDR3 DNA: TGTGCCAGTAAAGGGATTCACGGTTTGGGCACTGAAGCTTTCTTT
CDR3 protein: CASKGIHGLGTEAFF

V gene: TRBV13
J gene: TRBJ1-2
clone size: NA
D gene: NA
CDR3 DNA: TGTGCCAGCAGCTTAGAACGCTATGGCTACACCTTC
CDR3 protein: CASSLERYGYTF

V gene: TRBV11-2
J gene: TRBJ2-7
clone size: NA
D gene: NA
CDR3 DNA: TGTGCCAGCAGCTTCTCTGGGTACGAGCAGTACTTC
CDR3 protein: CASSFSGYEQYF

V gene: TRBV23-1
J gene: TRBJ1-6
clone size: NA
D gene: NA
CDR3 DNA: TGCGCCAGCAGTGAAACCTCGGGGGCCCTCCACTTT
CDR3 protein: CASSETSGALHF

V gene: TRBV7-3
J gene: TRBJ2-1
clone size: NA
D gene: TRBD2
CDR3 DNA: TGTGCCAGCAGCACCGGGACTAGCGGGAGTGATGAGCAGTTCTTC
CDR3 protein: CASSTGTSGSDEQFF

V gene: TRBV30
J gene: TRBJ2-1
clone size: NA
D gene: NA
CDR3 DNA: TGTGCCTGGAGTCCTTACAATGAGCAGTTCTTC
CDR3 protein: CAWSPYNEQFF

V gene: TRBV11-2
J gene: TRBJ2-5
clone size: NA
D gene: NA
CDR3 DNA: TGTGCCAGCAGCTTCGAAATAGGAGAGACCCAGTACTTC
CDR3 protein: CASSFEIGETQYF

V gene: TRBV6-1
J gene: TRBJ1-2
clone size: NA
D gene: TRBD1
CDR3 DNA: TGTGCCAGCAGTGAATGGGGAGGGGGCTACTATGGCTACACCTTC
CDR3 protein: CASSEWGGGYYGYTF

V gene: TRBV7-9
J gene: TRBJ2-1
clone size: NA
D gene: TRBD1
CDR3 DNA: TGTGCCAGCAGCTCGGACAGGGTCGGTGAGCAGTTCTTC
CDR3 protein: CASSSDRVGEQFF

V gene: TRBV9
J gene: TRBJ2-3
clone size: NA
D gene: NA
CDR3 DNA: TGTGCCAGCAGCGTAGTCTCTGGAGATACGCAGTATTTT
CDR3 protein: CASSVVSGDTQYF

V gene: TRBV7-7
J gene: TRBJ2-5
clone size: NA
D gene: NA
CDR3 DNA: TGTGCTAGCAGCCAAAGTGGCGGAGGCCAAGAGACCCAGTACTTC
CDR3 protein: CASSQSGGGQETQYF

V gene: TRBV6-4
J gene: TRBJ2-1
clone size: NA
D gene: NA
CDR3 DNA: TGTGCCAGCAGCCTCGTAGCGGAGGGGTACAATGAGCAGTTCTTC
CDR3 protein: CASSLVAEGYNEQFF

V gene: TRBV19
J gene: TRBJ1-6
clone size: NA
D gene: NA
CDR3 DNA: TGTGCCAGTAGCATGGAGGAGTATTCACCCCTCCACTTT
CDR3 protein: CASSMEEYSPLHF

V gene: TRBV29-1
J gene: TRBJ1-5
clone size: NA
D gene: TRBD1
CDR3 DNA: TGCAGCGCAACGACAGGGAGGAAGGATCAGCCCCAGCATTTT
CDR3 protein: CSATTGRKDQPQHF

V gene: TRBV7-9
J gene: TRBJ2-1
clone size: NA
D gene: TRBD2
CDR3 DNA: TGTGCCAGCAGCTTAGGGATAGCGGGAGGGCCGGGGAATGAGCAGTTCTTC
CDR3 protein: CASSLGIAGGPGNEQFF

V gene: TRBV6-5
J gene: TRBJ1-3
clone size: NA
D gene: NA
CDR3 DNA: TGTGCCAGCAGCCCAGGCGGCAACACCATATATTTT
CDR3 protein: CASSPGGNTIYF

V gene: TRBV19
J gene: TRBJ1-1
clone size: NA
D gene: TRBD1
CDR3 DNA: TGTGCCAGTAGTATGATTTTACAGGGGGTAACTGAAGCTTTCTTT
CDR3 protein: CASSMILQGVTEAFF

V gene: TRBV7-6
J gene: TRBJ2-7
clone size: NA
D gene: TRBD2
CDR3 DNA: TGTGCCAGCAGCCCCGGGACTAGCGGGACCTGGAGCTCCTACGAGCAGTACTTC
CDR3 protein: CASSPGTSGTWSSYEQYF